Shown below are 28 T cell receptor beta chains from a single sample sequenced in a study of early T cells in non-severe SARS-CoV-2 infection. TCRdb independently ran MiXCR on the 5' RACE reads; one entry per CDR3 protein. The sample includes 80,000 or so distinct CDR3 sequences, around a sixth of them seen just once. The sequencing sample was made of whole blood. The receptors come from an adult who was a healthcare worker with PCR-confirmed SARS-CoV-2 infection or an uninfected control (not recorded which).

This clonotype appeared many times. The rearrangement uses TRBV7-2 and TRBJ1-2; TRBD1 matches at 9 bases. The CDR3 contains 15 residues. Germline trimming cut 6 bases from V and 3 bases from J; bases unmatched to any gene: 8. Germline-derived CDR1 and CDR2 are SGHTA and FQGNSA. This CDR3 reads CASSPRDRADYGYTF. CDR3 in DNA: TGTGCCAGCAGTCCTCGGGACAGGGCAGACTATGGCTACACCTTC. The entire variable domain, with the rest obtained from reference TRBV7-2 and TRBJ1-2, is as follows: GAGVSQSPSNKVTEKGKDVELRCDPISGHTALYWYRQSLGQGLEFLIYFQGNSAPDKSGLPSDRFSAERTGGSVSTLTIQRTQQEDSAVYLCASSPRDRADYGYTFGSGTRLTVV.

This clonotype has more than one count but fewer than ten. The chain links TRBV5-4 to TRBJ1-4, with a possible D match to TRBD1 (5 bases). V lost 0 bases, J lost 12 bases, and 18 bases lay in between. The CDR3 consists of 15 residues. From germline, CDR1 is SGHNT and CDR2 YYREEE (reference sequence). The CDR3 DNA sequence: TGTGCCAGCAGCTTGGACAGCCAGGGCCACCGGGAACTGTTTTTT. It is translated as CASSLDSQGHRELFF.

The V gene is TRBV19, the J gene TRBJ1-5; maybe TRBD1 (5 bases). The germline V gene encodes CDR1 LNHDA and CDR2 SQIVND (reference sequence). This CDR3 is 12 amino acids long. V was shortened by 7 bases and J by 11 bases, with 15 bases between the two germline ends. CDR3: CASTSGGGAQHF. CDR3 bases: TGTGCCAGTACTTCTGGGGGGGGAGCCCAGCATTTT.

This clonotype has a handful of counts. The chain has TRBV7-2 and TRBJ2-1; TRBD1 matches at 9 bases. The V gene end was trimmed by 3 bases and the J gene end by 6 bases; junction bases not matched to a gene: 9. The CDR3 consists of 16 residues. The germline V gene has CDR1 SGHTA and CDR2 FQGNSA. CDR3 protein: CASSFSGTGISNEQFF. CDR3 nucleotide sequence: TGTGCCAGCAGCTTCTCCGGGACAGGGATTTCCAATGAGCAGTTCTTC.

The rearrangement links TRBV7-3 to TRBJ2-6; the D gene is possibly TRBD1 (6 bases). The V gene lost 5 bases and the J gene lost 4 bases, with 12 bases spanning the gap. This CDR3 is 15 amino acids long. Germline CDR1 is SGHTA and CDR2 is FQGTGA. The CDR3 here is CASSHGQTGANVLTF. For the CDR3, the DNA is TGTGCCAGCAGCCATGGACAGACCGGGGCCAACGTCCTGACTTTC.

This chain joins TRBV12-5 and TRBJ2-1; 7 bases line up with TRBD2. CDR1 is LGHNT, CDR2 FRNRAP, per germline. V shed 6 bases, J shed 4 bases, and the junction held 6 bases outside the gene matches. The CDR3 consists of 14 residues. CDR3 loop: CASGWGAGYNEQFF. The CDR3 DNA is TGTGCTAGTGGCTGGGGAGCGGGGTACAATGAGCAGTTCTTC.

This chain connects TRBV7-2 to TRBJ2-7; D gene ambiguous. The CDR3 length is 15 residues. Germline V CDR1 and CDR2: SGHTA, FQGNSA. V shed 5 bases and J shed 2 bases, with 16 bases lying between them. In nucleotides, the CDR3 is TGTGCCAGCAGCCCCACCTGGCAGAAAGCCTACGAGCAGTACTTC. Translation gives CASSPTWQKAYEQYF.

In this sample, this clonotype turned up many times. The V gene is TRBV10-3, the J gene TRBJ2-5, with 10 bases fitting TRBD1. The V and J ends lost 6 bases and 1 base, in that order; junction bases with no gene match: 5. The CDR3 contains 15 residues. The V gene's germline CDR1 is ENHRY and CDR2 SYGVKD. The chain's CDR3 is CAIRGQGPLQETQYF. CDR3 bases: TGTGCCATCAGGGGACAGGGGCCTCTCCAAGAGACCCAGTACTTC.

This chain uses TRBV7-9 with TRBJ1-6; no reliable D call. V was pared by 1 base and J by 9 bases, with 10 bases between. The CDR3 runs 14 residues. CDR1 is SEHNR, CDR2 FQNEAQ, per germline (reference sequence). Written as DNA, the CDR3 is TGTGCCAGCAGCTTAGTGGAAGCAGGTTCACCCCTCCACTTT. Amino acids: CASSLVEAGSPLHF.

This clonotype was detected a few times. The chain employs TRBV5-6 and TRBJ1-2; perhaps TRBD1 as D (5 bases). There are 15 residues in the CDR3. V lost 0 bases, J lost 8 bases, and 17 bases lay in between. CDR1 and CDR2 from the germline V gene are SGHDT and YYEEEE. In DNA form, the CDR3 reads TGTGCCAGCAGCTTGGTGATGGGGACCCAACGAGGCTACACCTTC. Translation: CASSLVMGTQRGYTF.

The CDR3 nucleotides read TGTGCCAGCAGAGGGGGACGGACCTACGAGCAGTACTTC. This gives the protein CASRGGRTYEQYF. The V call is TRBV7-9, the J call TRBJ2-7; D may be TRBD1 (6 bases). The V end lost 6 bases, the J end lost 2 bases, and 11 bases lay between the germline ends. CDR3 length: 13 residues. Per the germline V gene, CDR1 is SEHNR and CDR2 is FQNEAQ (reference sequence). Drawing the rest from reference TRBV7-9 and TRBJ2-7, the complete variable domain is DTGVSQNPRHKITKRGQNVTFRCDPISEHNRLYWYRQTLGQGPEFLTYFQNEAQLEKSRLLSDRFSAERPKGSFSTLEIQRTEQGDSAMYLCASRGGRTYEQYFGPGTRLTVT.

Only a few counts were recorded for this clonotype. The V and J genes are TRBV9 and TRBJ1-5; D might be TRBD1 (5 bases). V was clipped by 4 bases and J by 4 bases, with 12 bases between them. In germline, CDR1 is SGDLS, CDR2 YYNGEE. The CDR3 totals 14 residues. Here the CDR3 DNA reads TGTGCCAGCAGCAAACAGGAGGGGAATCAGCCCCAGCATTTT. It yields the protein CASSKQEGNQPQHF.

The gene calls are TRBV9 and TRBJ1-1; D gene uncertain. The CDR3 consists of 15 residues. Trimming took off 0 bases at V and 4 bases at J, with 13 bases between the two ends. Germline loops: CDR1 SGDLS, CDR2 YYNGEE. The CDR3 is CASSVGTVGITEAFF. CDR3 DNA: TGTGCCAGCAGCGTAGGAACAGTAGGCATCACTGAAGCTTTCTTT.

The V call is TRBV7-9, the J call TRBJ1-1; D call uncertain. Trimming took off 2 bases at V and 2 bases at J, with 6 bases between the two ends. The germline CDR1 and CDR2 sequences are SEHNR and FQNEAQ (reference sequence). The CDR3 consists of 13 residues. DNA for the CDR3: TGTGCCAGCAGCTTAACACAAAACACTGAAGCTTTCTTT. Protein product: CASSLTQNTEAFF.

In its sample, this clonotype was seen a few times. The rearrangement uses TRBV29-1 and TRBJ1-1; D remains unclear. The V end lost 7 bases, the J end lost 5 bases, and 11 bases lay between the germline ends. The CDR3 covers 11 residues. Germline-derived CDR1 and CDR2 are SQVTM and ANQGSEA. CDR3 amino acids: CSAQRLTEAFF. In DNA form, the CDR3 reads TGCAGCGCCCAAAGGTTAACTGAAGCTTTCTTT.

This sequence joins TRBV13 and TRBJ1-2; TRBD1 might be the D (6 bases). V gave up 4 bases and J gave up 4 bases, with 16 bases separating them. The CDR3 is made up of 15 amino acids. Germline V lookup: CDR1 PRHDT, CDR2 FYEKMQ (reference sequence). The CDR3 coding sequence is TGTGCCAGCAGCTCGTACAGGGAGGGCCTCTATGGCTACACCTTC. Translating gives CASSSYREGLYGYTF.

For this clonotype: A much larger clonotype is one base distant, so this may be a read error. The chain combines TRBV20-1 with TRBJ2-2, with unresolved D. V lost 6 bases, J lost 5 bases, and 13 bases lay in between. Germline CDR1 reads DFQATT; CDR2 reads SNEGSKA (reference sequence). The CDR3 has 13 residues. DNA for the CDR3: TGCAGTGCGCATGATTTTACTACCGGGGAGCTGTTTTTT. Its translation is CSAHDFTTGELFF.

This clonotype was seen ten or more times. The chain combines TRBV6-6 with TRBJ2-3; D is possibly TRBD1 (5 bases). Trimming took 7 bases from V and 1 from J, leaving 15 bases between them. CDR3 length: 15 amino acids. Germline loops: CDR1 MNHNY, CDR2 SVGAGI (reference sequence). The CDR3 loop reads CASTDQGTGTDTQYF. Here the CDR3 DNA reads TGTGCCAGCACCGACCAGGGCACGGGCACAGATACGCAGTATTTT.

V and J are TRBV9 and TRBJ1-5; D perhaps matches TRBD1 (5 bases). The length of the CDR3 is 14 residues. V was shortened by 3 bases and J by 1 base, with 8 bases between the two germline ends. Germline V gene sequence: CDR1 SGDLS, CDR2 YYNGEE. CDR3 coding DNA: TGTGCCAGCAGCGGCCGGGACAGCAATCAGCCCCAGCATTTT. It specifies CASSGRDSNQPQHF.

A word on this clonotype: An end of the junction differs from the germline gene, which may be a read error. The CDR3 sequence: CASGQDPGHSYNEQFF. Written as DNA, the CDR3 is TGCGCCAGCGGCCAAGATCCGGGCCACTCCTACAATGAGCAGTTCTTC. The rearrangement uses TRBV4-1 and TRBJ2-1; no firm D call. This CDR3 is built from 16 residues. The germline V gene encodes CDR1 MGHRA and CDR2 YSYEKL.

This chain connects TRBV13 to TRBJ1-2; D is undetermined. Germline V gene data show CDR1 as PRHDT and CDR2 as FYEKMQ (reference sequence). This CDR3 is built from 15 residues. With 0 bases removed from V and 2 bases from J, the gap between germline ends came to 10 bases. The CDR3 DNA reads as TGTGCCAGCAGCTTAGGAGGGCCTCTGAACTATGGCTACACCTTC. Its protein product is CASSLGGPLNYGYTF.

The chain links TRBV7-9 to TRBJ1-1; D remains ambiguous. With 8 bases removed from V and 8 bases from J, the gap between germline ends came to 9 bases. Germline CDR1 reads SEHNR; CDR2 reads FQNEAQ (reference sequence). This CDR3 is built from 10 residues. The CDR3 DNA sequence: TGTGCCAGCGGAAGGACCGAAGCTTTCTTT. Encoded protein: CASGRTEAFF.

This clonotype occurred a few times. CDR3 residues: CATSGGLAPETQYF. CDR3 in DNA: TGTGCCACCAGTGGCGGACTAGCGCCGGAGACCCAGTACTTC. J is TRBJ2-5 and V is TRBV24-1, with 9 bases aligning to TRBD2. CDR1 and CDR2 from the germline V gene are KGHDR and SFDVKD. V was clipped by 5 bases and J by 5 bases; unmatched bases: 5. This CDR3 has 14 residues.

This chain joins TRBV6-5 and TRBJ2-7; possible D gene TRBD2, 6 bases. The germline gives CDR1 MNHEY, CDR2 SVGAGI. CDR3 length: 13 amino acids. This chain's CDR3 is CAGRRGSSYEQYF. The CDR3 DNA follows: TGTGCAGGAAGGCGGGGTAGCTCCTACGAGCAGTACTTC.

This chain links TRBV6-4 with TRBJ2-1; TRBD2 is a possible D gene (6 bases). The germline V and J ends were trimmed by 8 bases and 0 bases, with 20 bases remaining between them. This CDR3 has 17 amino acids. Germline assignment: CDR1 MRHNA and CDR2 SNTAGT. CDR3 sequence: CASWSTRRERSYNEQFF. CDR3 DNA sequence: TGTGCCAGCTGGAGTACAAGGAGGGAGCGCTCCTACAATGAGCAGTTCTTC.

The sample holds a few counts of this clonotype. The chain has TRBV5-4 and TRBJ2-1; 7 nucleotides line up with TRBD2. Germline V CDR1 and CDR2: SGHNT, YYREEE (reference sequence). J gave up 6 bases and V 4 bases, and 10 bases lay outside the gene matches. There are 15 residues in the CDR3. The chain's CDR3 is CASSTLGLVGNEQFF. CDR3 nucleotide sequence: TGTGCCAGCAGCACACTCGGACTAGTCGGCAATGAGCAGTTCTTC. The full variable domain, rest sourced from reference TRBV5-4 and TRBJ2-1, is ETGVTQSPTHLIKTRGQQVTLRCSSQSGHNTVSWYQQALGQGPQFIFQYYREEENGRGNFPPRFSGLQFPNYSSELNVNALELDDSALYLCASSTLGLVGNEQFFGPGTRLTVL.

In this sample, this clonotype turned up a few times. The V gene is TRBV7-6, the J gene TRBJ2-6; D gene unclear. The CDR3 is made up of 18 amino acids. Trimming cost V 5 bases and J 0 bases, with 17 bases left between them. CDR1 SGHVS and CDR2 FNYEAQ come from the germline V gene. The chain's CDR3 is CASSPLGSGSSGANVLTF. CDR3 in DNA: TGTGCCAGCAGCCCATTGGGGTCAGGATCCTCTGGGGCCAACGTCCTGACTTTC.

The chain joins TRBV27 to TRBJ2-2; D remains ambiguous. The germline V and J ends were trimmed by 5 bases and 6 bases, with 10 bases remaining between them. This CDR3 comprises 13 residues. Germline CDR1 reads MNHEY; CDR2 reads SMNVEV (reference sequence). DNA of the CDR3: TGTGCCAGCAGTGTCATAGGCGCCGGGGAGCTGTTTTTT. As protein: CASSVIGAGELFF.